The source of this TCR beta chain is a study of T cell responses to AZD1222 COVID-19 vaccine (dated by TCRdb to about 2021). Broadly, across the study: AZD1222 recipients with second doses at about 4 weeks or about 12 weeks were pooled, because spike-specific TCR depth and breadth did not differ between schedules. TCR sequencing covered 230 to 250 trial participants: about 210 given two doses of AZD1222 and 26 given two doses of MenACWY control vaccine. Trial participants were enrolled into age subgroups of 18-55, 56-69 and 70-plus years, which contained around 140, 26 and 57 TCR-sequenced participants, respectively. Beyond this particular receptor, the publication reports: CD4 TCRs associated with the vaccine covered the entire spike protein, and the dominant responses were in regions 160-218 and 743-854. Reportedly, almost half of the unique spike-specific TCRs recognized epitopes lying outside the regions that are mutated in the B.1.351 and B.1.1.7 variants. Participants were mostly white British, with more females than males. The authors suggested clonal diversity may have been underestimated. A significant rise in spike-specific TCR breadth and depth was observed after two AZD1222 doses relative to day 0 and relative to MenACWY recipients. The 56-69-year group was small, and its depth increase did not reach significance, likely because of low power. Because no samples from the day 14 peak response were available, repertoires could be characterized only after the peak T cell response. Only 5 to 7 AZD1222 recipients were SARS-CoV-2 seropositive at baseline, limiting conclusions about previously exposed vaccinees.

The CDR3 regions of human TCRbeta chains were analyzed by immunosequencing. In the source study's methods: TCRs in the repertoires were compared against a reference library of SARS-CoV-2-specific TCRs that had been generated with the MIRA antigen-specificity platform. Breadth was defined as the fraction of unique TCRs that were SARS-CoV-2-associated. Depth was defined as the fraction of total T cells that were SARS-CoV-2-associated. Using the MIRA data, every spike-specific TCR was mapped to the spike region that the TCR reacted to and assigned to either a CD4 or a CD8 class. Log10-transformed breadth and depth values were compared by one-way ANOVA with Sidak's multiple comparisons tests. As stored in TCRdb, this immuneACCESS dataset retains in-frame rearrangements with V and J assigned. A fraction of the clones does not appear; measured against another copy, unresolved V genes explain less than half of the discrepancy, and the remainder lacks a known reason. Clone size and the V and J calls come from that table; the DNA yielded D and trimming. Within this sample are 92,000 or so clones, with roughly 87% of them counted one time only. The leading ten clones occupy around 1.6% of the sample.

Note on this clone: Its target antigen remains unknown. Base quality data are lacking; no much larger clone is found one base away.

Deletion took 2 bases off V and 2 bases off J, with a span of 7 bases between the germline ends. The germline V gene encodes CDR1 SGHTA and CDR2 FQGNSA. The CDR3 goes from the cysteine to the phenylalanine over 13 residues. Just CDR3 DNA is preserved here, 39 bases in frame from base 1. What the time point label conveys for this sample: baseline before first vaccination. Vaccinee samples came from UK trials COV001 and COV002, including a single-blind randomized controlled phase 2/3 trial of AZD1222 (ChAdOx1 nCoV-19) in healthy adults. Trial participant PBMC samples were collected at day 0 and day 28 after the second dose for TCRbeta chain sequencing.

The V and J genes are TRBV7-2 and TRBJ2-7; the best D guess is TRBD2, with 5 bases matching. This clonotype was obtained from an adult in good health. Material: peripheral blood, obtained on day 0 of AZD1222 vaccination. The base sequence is TGTGCCAGCAGCTTAAGGGAGACCTACGAGCAGTACTTC. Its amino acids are CASSLRETYEQYF.